This T cell receptor beta chain was documented in a study of CD8+ T cells in alopecia areata. Across the study: Each day, treated patients took oral tofacitinib twice, at 5 to 10 mg per dose.

This CDR3 is built from 14 residues. Germline V gives CDR1 MNHEY, CDR2 SMNVEV (reference sequence). The V end lost 4 bases, the J end lost 1 base, and 10 bases lay between the germline ends. Concerning this clone itself: Its cognate antigen is unknown.

RNA was isolated and reverse transcribed to cDNA, the sequencing template. Sequencing was performed with immunoSEQ multiplex PCR; in TCRdb, only in-frame clones are kept and a portion is missing. Among about 180,000 clones listed, about 70% were seen once. Study-level points and caveats: More clonal than normal scalp was lesional scalp, particularly alopecia totalis/universalis. Although TCR sharing was seen in mice, sharing across patients was less clear, possibly for HLA-related reasons. There were also resident alphabeta T cells of normal skin sequenced in scalp samples.

The input for sequencing was CD8+ T cells sorted from blood, taken at week 0. This receptor was obtained from a human donor with alopecia areata. The rearrangement joins TRBV27 to TRBJ1-1, with TRBD1 as a possible D gene (6 bases). The CDR3 spells CASSSQGWNTEAFF. CDR3 DNA: TGTGCCAGCAGTTCCCAGGGGTGGAACACTGAAGCTTTCTTT.